This paragraph covers one T cell receptor (beta chain) sequence. This entry comes from a study of blood T cell repertoires in COVID-19. Across the whole study: Specimens from acute and convalescent COVID-19 originated in the United States, Italy and Spain. Sample material is recorded as cDNA or gDNA derived from T cells, B-cell-depleted T cells, or PBMCs.

In the original processing: Cell counts per sample came from amplifying reference gene primers. Method: immunoSEQ multiplex PCR; TCRdb's copy keeps in-frame clones and lacks some. That table supplies the V and J calls and clone size; D and trimming were determined from the DNA. The sample lists about 230,000 clones, 65% to 90% occurring once. Enrollment of patients from Seattle took place during active infection, with longitudinal follow-up. The CDR3 contains 13 residues. With 4 bases clipped from V and 4 bases from J, the junction kept 2 bases outside the gene matches. The germline V gene encodes CDR1 MNHEY and CDR2 SMNVEV (reference sequence).

The specimen sequenced was peripheral blood. The V and J genes are TRBV27 and TRBJ1-2; 8 bases are shared with TRBD1. The receptor was derived from a man between 45 and 60 years old with COVID-19, enrolled during active disease. CDR3 loop: CASSSTGVYGYTF. The CDR3 bases are TGTGCCAGCAGTTCGACAGGGGTCTATGGCTACACCTTC.